The T cell receptor beta chain described here comes from a study of T cell clonality in common variable immunodeficiency. The CDR3 is 12 residues long. In germline, CDR1 is SGHAT, CDR2 FQNNGV. Trimming left V 2 bases short and J 7 bases short, with 6 bases between. This clone was recorded at least ten times. Read data end 3 residues before the CDR3 end; the end is taken from the germline J gene. TCRdb's copy holds only in-frame clones and misses some; the assay was immunoSEQ multiplex PCR. The sample shows about 35,000 clones, none of them appearing just once. The sample consisted of peripheral blood mononuclear cells. The rearrangement uses TRBV11-2 and TRBJ2-4; perhaps TRBD1 as D (6 bases). The clonotype originates from a person aged 18 to 75 in good health. CDR3 DNA (partial): TGTGCCAGCAGCTTACAGGGGAACATT. This translates into CASSLQGNI. The entire CDR3 is CASSLQGNIQYF.